The 17 T cell receptor beta chains in this list originate from one sample, sequenced in a study of post-analysis software for immune sequencing data. Overall study results and limits: Comparison of patients with controls showed a handful of TRBV segments more frequent in patients, TRBV5-6, TRBV5-1 and TRBV20-1 among them.

Unique molecular identifiers had been added to the TCR beta cDNA libraries. MiXCR, applied by TCRdb to the PCR reads, yields one record per CDR3 protein. The sample has around 400,000 distinct CDR3 sequences; more than 30% are singletons. No antigens are known for them. Input material: blood. The receptors derive from a girl aged 2 to 10 with multiple sclerosis.

V is TRBV20-1 and J is TRBJ1-4; D gene ambiguous. Germline CDR1 reads DFQATT; CDR2 reads SNEGSKA (reference sequence). With 7 bases removed from V and 0 bases from J, the gap between germline ends came to 12 bases. The CDR3 loop spans 14 amino acids. The CDR3: CSGVRGATNEKLFF. The CDR3 region has the DNA TGCAGTGGGGTTCGGGGTGCAACTAATGAAAAACTGTTTTTT.

This clonotype was seen only a few times. The J gene is TRBJ2-5, the V gene TRBV3-1; maybe TRBD2 (5 bases). The CDR3 runs to 14 residues. The germline V gene has CDR1 LGHDT and CDR2 YNNKEL (reference sequence). V was clipped by 1 base and J by 4 bases, with 10 bases between them. This CDR3 reads CASSQVAGGETQYF. The CDR3 coding sequence is TGTGCCAGCAGCCAAGTGGCAGGAGGAGAGACCCAGTACTTC.

V is TRBV5-1 and J is TRBJ1-1; 7 bases are shared with TRBD1. Germline V lookup: CDR1 SGHRS, CDR2 YFSETQ. The CDR3 is made up of 16 amino acids. The J segment lost 5 bases and the V segment lost 4 bases, leaving 14 bases of the junction unmatched. As DNA, the CDR3 is TGCGCCAGCAGCGGGACGACAGGGACGGGAAGGACTGAAGCTTTCTTT. Translation gives CASSGTTGTGRTEAFF.

The chain is built from TRBV11-2 and TRBJ2-1; 10 bases fit TRBD2. J gave up 7 bases and V 0 bases, and 9 bases lay outside the gene matches. Germline lookup yields CDR1 SGHAT and CDR2 FQNNGV. The CDR3 spans 17 residues. This CDR3 reads CASSLDPERGGRNEQFF. The CDR3 nucleotides read TGTGCCAGCAGCTTAGATCCCGAGCGGGGGGGCCGGAATGAGCAGTTCTTC.

The chain is built from TRBV7-9 and TRBJ2-1; D may be TRBD1 (6 bases). Germline V gives CDR1 SEHNR, CDR2 FQNEAQ (reference sequence). V shed 5 bases and J shed 5 bases, with 10 bases lying between them. The CDR3 covers 13 residues. In DNA, the CDR3 is TGTGCCAGCAGCCGGACAGAGGACAATGAGCAGTTCTTC. Residues: CASSRTEDNEQFF.

This clonotype was detected only a few times. Here the CDR3 DNA reads TGTGCCAGCATAGGCCATGAGCAGTTCTTC. Protein product: CASIGHEQFF. J is TRBJ2-1 and V is TRBV25-1; D gene uncertain. Per the germline V gene, CDR1 is MGHDK and CDR2 is SYGVNS. CDR3 length equals 10 residues. Trimming pared 7 bases from V and 8 bases from J, leaving 6 bases between.

The rearrangement uses TRBV5-1 and TRBJ1-2; unclear D gene. Germline lookup yields CDR1 SGHRS and CDR2 YFSETQ. The V end lost 0 bases, the J end lost 3 bases, and 9 bases lay between the germline ends. This CDR3 comprises 14 residues. In DNA form, the CDR3 reads TGCGCCAGCAGCTTGGAGGTAGCTGACTATGGCTACACCTTC. Its translation: CASSLEVADYGYTF.

This clonotype was seen ten or more times. The chain links TRBV7-9 to TRBJ1-2, with D tentatively TRBD1 (6 bases). CDR3 length equals 15 residues. CDR1 is SEHNR, CDR2 FQNEAQ, per germline (reference sequence). The ends were cut back, 5 bases at V and 8 bases at J, with 21 bases in the middle. The DNA of the CDR3 is TGTGCCAGCAGCCTTTGGACAGCCTTACTTCGAGGCTACACCTTC. Amino acids: CASSLWTALLRGYTF.

The table lists this clonotype with a few counts. The genes are TRBV20-1 and TRBJ1-5; maybe TRBD1 (6 bases). The germline CDR1 and CDR2 sequences are DFQATT and SNEGSKA (reference sequence). The V and J ends lost 6 bases and 2 bases respectively, with 14 bases between them. The CDR3 has 14 residues. The CDR3 is CSAPRGWGNQPQHF. The CDR3 DNA is TGCAGTGCCCCCAGGGGATGGGGCAATCAGCCCCAGCATTTT.

This clonotype appeared a few times. V gene TRBV28 combines with J gene TRBJ2-7, with 9 positions matching TRBD2. This CDR3 contains 16 residues. The V segment lost 5 bases and the J segment 4 bases; nucleotides outside the gene matches: 12. CDR1 and CDR2 from the germline V gene are MDHEN and SYDVKM. The CDR3 is CASSTPRRTSAYEQYF. The CDR3 DNA reads TGTGCCAGCAGTACACCGCGTCGGACTAGCGCGTACGAGCAGTACTTC.

V usage is TRBV4-2 and J usage is TRBJ2-7; D perhaps matches TRBD1 (6 bases). V shed 1 base and J shed 0 bases, with 19 bases lying between them. The CDR3 sequence is 18 residues long. Germline values: CDR1 LGHNA, CDR2 YNFKEQ. The CDR3 DNA reads as TGTGCCAGCAGCCAAGTACGCGTGGGCAGGGGAAGCTCCTACGAGCAGTACTTC. Its protein product is CASSQVRVGRGSSYEQYF.

Ten or more counts support this clonotype. The chain has TRBV20-1 and TRBJ2-3; 16 bases fit TRBD2. Germline CDR1 is DFQATT and CDR2 is SNEGSKA (reference sequence). The CDR3 is 16 residues long. V shed 1 base, J shed 4 bases, and the junction held 2 bases outside the gene matches. This chain's CDR3 is CSARGGTSGRADTQYF. CDR3 DNA: TGCAGTGCTAGAGGGGGGACTAGCGGGAGGGCAGATACGCAGTATTTT.

This clonotype was detected only a few times. The chain links TRBV9 to TRBJ1-6; no firm D call. CDR1 and CDR2 from the germline V gene are SGDLS and YYNGEE. Trimming removed 4 bases at V and 6 bases at J, with 17 bases between. The CDR3 sequence is 16 residues long. Written as DNA, the CDR3 is TGTGCCAGCAGCCCATCTAGTAGGTCGCGTAATTCACCCCTCCACTTT. Translated: CASSPSSRSRNSPLHF. Full variable domain (outside the CDR3, taken from reference TRBV9 and TRBJ1-6): DSGVTQTPKHLITATGQRVTLRCSPRSGDLSVYWYQQSLDQGLQFLIQYYNGEERAKGNILERFSAQQFPDLHSELNLSSLELGDSALYFCASSPSSRSRNSPLHFGNGTRLTVT.

The V and J genes are TRBV12-3 or TRBV12-4 and TRBJ1-2; D might be TRBD1 (6 bases). CDR3 size: 15 residues. Deletions cut 6 bases from V and 8 bases from J, with 22 bases between. CDR3 sequence reads: CASSPVGRGAEGYTF. CDR3 bases: TGTGCCAGCAGCCCCGTAGGTAGGGGGGCGGAAGGCTACACCTTC.

In its sample, this clonotype was seen a few times. The V gene is TRBV20-1, the J gene TRBJ2-1, with 9 bases lining up with TRBD1. The J call may not be correct, given that the DNA end is closer to TRBJ2-7. CDR1 is DFQATT and CDR2 is SNEGSKA in the germline V gene (reference sequence). This CDR3 is 15 amino acids long. CDR3 protein: CSATHGTGSYNEQYF. CDR3 nucleotides: TGCAGTGCTACCCACGGGACAGGGTCCTACAATGAGCAGTACTTC.

This clonotype occurred a few times. The chain combines TRBV6-1 with TRBJ2-7, with D possibly matching TRBD2 (5 bases). The J call is in doubt because the DNA end fits TRBJ2-5 better. Germline-derived CDR1 and CDR2 are MNHNS and SASEGT. CDR3 length: 13 residues. Here the CDR3 reads CASSVHGLATQYF. The CDR3 DNA follows: TGTGCCAGCAGTGTCCACGGACTGGCGACCCAGTACTTC.

There are a few counts of this clonotype. V is TRBV12-3 or TRBV12-4 and J is TRBJ2-7; 10 bases agree with TRBD1. J was trimmed by 3 bases and V by 5 bases; bases with no gene match: 4. The CDR3 length is 14 residues. The CDR3 region is CASSRDRGDYEQYF. The CDR3 region has the DNA TGTGCCAGCAGTCGGGACAGGGGAGACTACGAGCAGTACTTC.